Listed below are T cell receptor beta chains from one sample, sequenced in a study of T cells after yellow fever vaccination. MiXCR, applied by TCRdb to the 5' RACE reads, yields one record per CDR3 protein. The sample has about 120,000 distinct CDR3 sequences, roughly 8.9% seen once. Material: CD8+ T cells sorted from PBMCs, obtained 45 days after the yellow fever booster vaccination. The receptors shown here come from a man aged 30 to 39 who received the YFV17D yellow fever vaccine. Each CDR3 is given with its conserved first and last residue. A D gene is named only where the DNA matches it firmly. The size of a clone is reported for some rows only, either as once, few or many, or as a class for expanded clones.

D,size,V,J,length,CDR3,DNA
TRBD1,many,TRBV4-3,TRBJ2-1,16,CASSVPGTVGYNEQFF,TGCGCCAGCAGCGTTCCCGGGACAGTTGGTTACAATGAGCAGTTCTTC
NA,NA,TRBV19,TRBJ2-7,15,CASSIAWGSHYEQYF,TGTGCCAGTAGTATAGCCTGGGGGTCCCACTACGAGCAGTACTTC
NA,few,TRBV5-5,TRBJ1-5,15,CASSLEPEWYQPQHF,TGTGCCAGCAGCTTGGAACCTGAGTGGTATCAGCCCCAGCATTTT
NA,many,TRBV3-1,TRBJ2-7,13,CASSQGSGYEQYF,TGTGCCAGCAGCCAAGGGAGCGGGTACGAGCAGTACTTC
NA,NA,TRBV7-6,TRBJ2-7,15,CASSLLLASSYEQYF,TGTGCCAGCAGCTTACTCCTAGCGAGTTCCTACGAGCAGTACTTC
NA,few,TRBV4-1,TRBJ2-7,16,CASSQAVTGLSYEQYF,TGCGCCAGCAGCCAAGCGGTGACAGGCCTCTCCTACGAGCAGTACTTC
NA,NA,TRBV20-1,TRBJ1-1,13,CSAFRDFSAEAFF,TGCAGTGCTTTCAGGGACTTTAGCGCTGAAGCTTTCTTT
TRBD2,NA,TRBV7-2,TRBJ2-5,14,CASSPWEGRETQYF,TGTGCCAGCAGCCCTTGGGAGGGCCGAGAGACCCAGTACTTC
TRBD1,few,TRBV7-9,TRBJ2-5,14,CASSGDRYQETQYF,TGTGCCAGCAGCGGGGACAGGTACCAAGAGACCCAGTACTTC
NA,NA,TRBV19,TRBJ2-7,13,CVGTDRKSWEQYF,TGTGTCGGAACAGACAGGAAATCCTGGGAGCAGTACTTC
NA,many,TRBV4-3,TRBJ2-1,15,CASSQAVLAGDEQFF,TGCGCCAGCAGCCAAGCTGTACTAGCCGGCGATGAGCAGTTCTTC
TRBD2,many,TRBV7-9,TRBJ2-3,15,CASSNRTSGRYTQYF,TGTGCCAGCAGCAACAGGACTAGCGGGAGATATACGCAGTATTTT
NA,NA,TRBV5-5,TRBJ2-1,16,CASTTPGTPPVDEQFF,TGTGCCAGCACCACCCCCGGGACACCCCCTGTGGATGAGCAGTTCTTC
NA,many,TRBV10-2,TRBJ2-2,15,CASRPQMINTGELFF,TGCGCCAGCAGGCCTCAGATGATTAACACCGGGGAGCTGTTTTTT
TRBD1,many,TRBV11-2,TRBJ2-7,14,CASSLGQGAYEQYF,TGTGCCAGCAGCTTAGGACAGGGGGCTTACGAGCAGTACTTC
TRBD2,few,TRBV29-1,TRBJ2-1,12,CSVGGGYNEQFF,TGCAGCGTGGGGGGGGGGTACAATGAGCAGTTCTTC
NA,NA,TRBV4-3,TRBJ2-1,15,CASSRDGPADNEQFF,TGCGCCAGCAGCCGGGACGGCCCGGCGGACAATGAGCAGTTCTTC
NA,many,TRBV5-6,TRBJ2-7,12,CASSLKPYEQYF,TGTGCCAGCAGCCTCAAACCCTACGAGCAGTACTTC
NA,many,TRBV5-1,TRBJ2-6,13,CASKSSGANVLTF,TGCGCCAGCAAAAGCTCTGGGGCCAACGTCCTGACTTTC
NA,many,TRBV7-9,TRBJ2-5,13,CASTAGSQETQYF,TGTGCCAGCACTGCAGGTTCTCAAGAGACCCAGTACTTC
TRBD2,few,TRBV20-1,TRBJ2-7,15,CSASDPGLAGYEQYF,TGCAGTGCTAGCGACCCGGGACTAGCGGGATACGAGCAGTACTTC
NA,many,TRBV19,TRBJ2-7,15,CASSIAAGGSNEQYF,TGTGCCAGTAGTATAGCTGCAGGTGGATCAAACGAGCAGTACTTC
NA,many,TRBV12-3/TRBV12-4,TRBJ1-5,12,CASSLGGGPQHF,TGTGCCAGCAGTTTGGGTGGGGGGCCCCAGCATTTT
NA,NA,TRBV10-2,TRBJ2-1,14,CASTLGLDYNEQFF,TGCGCCAGCACCTTGGGACTGGATTACAATGAGCAGTTCTTC
NA,many,TRBV9,TRBJ2-1,15,CASSGRQHSYNEQFF,TGTGCCAGCAGCGGGCGCCAACACTCCTACAATGAGCAGTTCTTC
NA,many,TRBV2,TRBJ2-6,16,CASLGPVPSGANVLTF,TGTGCCAGCCTGGGGCCAGTACCTTCTGGGGCCAACGTCCTGACTTTC
NA,NA,TRBV30,TRBJ2-7,11,CAPQLGYEQYF,TGCGCCCCCCAACTTGGTTACGAGCAGTACTTC
NA,many,TRBV20-1,TRBJ1-1,14,CSARDRAGVTEAFF,TGCAGTGCTAGAGATCGGGCAGGGGTCACTGAAGCTTTCTTT
NA,many,TRBV6-6,TRBJ2-3,13,CASSSLQADTQYF,TGTGCCAGCAGTTCCTTACAGGCAGATACGCAGTATTTT
NA,many,TRBV7-2,TRBJ2-1,15,CASSLGPSSYNEQFF,TGTGCCAGCAGCTTAGGCCCTAGCTCCTACAATGAGCAGTTCTTC
NA,many,TRBV12-3/TRBV12-4,TRBJ2-5,11,CASSFYETQYF,TGTGCCAGCAGTTTTTACGAGACCCAGTACTTC
TRBD1,many,TRBV9,TRBJ2-3,14,CASSAGQGPDTQYF,TGTGCCAGCAGCGCCGGACAGGGACCAGATACGCAGTATTTT
TRBD2,NA,TRBV11-2,TRBJ2-5,18,CASSSPGLAGGFQETQYF,TGTGCCAGCAGCTCCCCGGGACTAGCGGGGGGCTTCCAAGAGACCCAGTACTTC
NA,many,TRBV3-2,TRBJ1-5,14,CASSLGPGNQPQHF,TGTGCCAGCAGCTTGGGGCCTGGCAATCAGCCCCAGCATTTT
TRBD2,many,TRBV27,TRBJ2-3,17,CASSPGLAGGYTDTQYF,TGTGCCAGCAGTCCGGGACTAGCGGGAGGGTACACAGATACGCAGTATTTT
TRBD2,few,TRBV12-3/TRBV12-4,TRBJ2-1,17,CASSFWLAGSSYNEQFF,TGTGCCAGCAGTTTTTGGCTAGCGGGAAGCTCCTACAATGAGCAGTTCTTC
TRBD2,many,TRBV7-2,TRBJ2-3,17,CASSYRGLAASTDTQYF,TGTGCCAGCAGCTACCGTGGACTAGCGGCTAGCACAGATACGCAGTATTTT
TRBD2,many,TRBV29-1,TRBJ2-6,16,CSVGLAGVDGANVLTF,TGCAGCGTTGGACTAGCGGGAGTGGATGGGGCCAACGTCCTGACTTTC
TRBD2,many,TRBV10-1,TRBJ2-3,16,CASSEWSGRAIDTQYF,TGCGCCAGCAGTGAGTGGAGCGGGAGGGCCATAGATACGCAGTATTTT
TRBD2,many,TRBV9,TRBJ2-7,15,CASSAGTSGSYEQYF,TGTGCCAGCAGCGCCGGGACTAGCGGATCCTACGAGCAGTACTTC
NA,many,TRBV6-5,TRBJ1-4,16,CASSSSAYATNEKLFF,TGTGCCAGCAGTTCGTCAGCCTATGCAACTAATGAAAAACTGTTTTTT
NA,many,TRBV29-1,TRBJ2-1,12,CSVVSADNEQFF,TGCAGCGTTGTTAGCGCGGACAATGAGCAGTTCTTC
NA,many,TRBV30,TRBJ2-7,14,CAWSVAGQGYEQYF,TGTGCCTGGAGTGTAGCCGGGCAGGGCTACGAGCAGTACTTC
TRBD1,many,TRBV12-3/TRBV12-4,TRBJ2-7,14,CASSPGTGPLEQYF,TGTGCCAGCAGCCCCGGGACAGGCCCCCTCGAGCAGTACTTC
TRBD1,few,TRBV5-1,TRBJ2-7,14,CASSWDRGAYEQYF,TGCGCCAGCAGCTGGGACAGGGGGGCCTACGAGCAGTACTTC
NA,NA,TRBV4-3,TRBJ1-2,16,CASSQDGGTINYGYTF,TGCGCCAGCAGCCAAGACGGGGGAACCATTAACTATGGCTACACCTTC
TRBD1,many,TRBV27,TRBJ2-5,13,CASHKQGLKTQYF,TGTGCCAGCCATAAACAGGGGTTAAAGACCCAGTACTTC
TRBD1,many,TRBV29-1,TRBJ2-7,13,CSVGQGGLNEQYF,TGCAGCGTGGGACAGGGGGGCTTGAACGAGCAGTACTTC
TRBD1,many,TRBV10-1,TRBJ2-1,16,CASSEMVPRGPDEQFF,TGCGCCAGCAGTGAGATGGTACCCAGGGGGCCCGATGAGCAGTTCTTC
TRBD2,many,TRBV6-5,TRBJ2-3,15,CASSYKAGGEDTQYF,TGTGCCAGCAGTTACAAGGCGGGGGGGGAAGATACGCAGTATTTT
NA,many,TRBV9,TRBJ2-1,21,CASSVEPRSEGGGMDHNEQFF,TGTGCCAGCAGCGTAGAACCCCGCAGCGAGGGTGGCGGGATGGACCACAATGAGCAGTTCTTC
TRBD2,few,TRBV6-2/TRBV6-3,TRBJ2-1,15,CASSWGLAGVDEQFF,TGTGCCAGCAGTTGGGGACTAGCGGGAGTGGATGAGCAGTTCTTC
NA,many,TRBV5-1,TRBJ1-5,15,CASSLVPGGLQPQHF,TGCGCCAGCAGCTTGGTGCCTGGAGGGTTGCAGCCCCAGCATTTT